The entry below gives a single T cell receptor (beta chain) sequence along with its context. This PCR relied on a set of 60 Vbeta primers and 13 Jbeta primers. Profiled with immunoSEQ multiplex PCR; TCRdb holds only in-frame clones, not every one. The sample is made up of tens of thousands of clones, and the top ten hold 3% to 4% of it. These data come from a study of cytomegalovirus exposure and HLA in healthy donors. With 7 bases removed from V and 4 bases from J, the gap between germline ends came to 19 bases. In germline, CDR1 is LNHDA, CDR2 SQIVND (reference sequence). The CDR3 runs to 15 residues.

The sequenced sample was PBMCs. This TCR came from a female donor in good health and CMV-seropositive. V and J are TRBV19 and TRBJ1-2, with D unresolved. The CDR3 DNA is TGTGCCAGTAAACCCCAGGAAACTCCCCCCTATGGCTACACCTTC. This codes for CASKPQETPPYGYTF.